The 27 T cell receptor beta chains below were found in one sample sequenced in a study of TIL therapy for anti-PD-1-resistant metastatic lung cancer. Noted time point: pre-treatment sample, taken before nivolumab and TIL therapy. The immunoSEQ assay was v3. Generated by immunoSEQ multiplex PCR, the TCRdb table keeps only in-frame clones and is missing some. The data show 21,000 or so clones, around 79% seen once. The sequences come from blood, collected at baseline. These receptors all stem from a person between 25 and 80 years old with non-small cell lung cancer.

J is TRBJ2-7 and V is TRBV7-9; the match to TRBD1 covers 7 bases. Germline trimming cut 2 bases from V and 4 bases from J; bases unmatched to any gene: 8. The CDR3 is made up of 15 amino acids. Germline V CDR1 and CDR2: SEHNR, FQNEAQ (reference sequence). CDR3 region: CASSLSAGGRYEQYF. The CDR3 nucleotides are TGTGCCAGCAGCTTAAGCGCAGGGGGTAGGTACGAGCAGTACTTC.

The CDR3 reads CASSQGNGGLEQFF. CDR3 DNA: TGCGCCAGCAGCCAAGGCAACGGGGGCCTAGAGCAGTTCTTC. The chain uses TRBV4-1 and TRBJ2-1; D possibly uses TRBD1 or TRBD2 (6 bases each). There are 14 residues in the CDR3. V dropped 1 base and J dropped 10 bases, with 14 bases sitting between them. Germline V CDR1 and CDR2: MGHRA, YSYEKL.

The chain is built from TRBV14 and TRBJ2-4; D not certain. Trimming removed 0 bases at V and 0 bases at J, with 3 bases between. The CDR3 is made up of 14 amino acids. Germline V gene lookup returns CDR1 SGHDN and CDR2 FVKESK. CDR3 nucleotide sequence: TGTGCCAGCAGCCAAGAGTTAGCCAAAAACATTCAGTACTTC. It is translated as CASSQELAKNIQYF.

This clone occurred a few times. This chain links TRBV2 with TRBJ1-3; TRBD1 is a possible D gene (5 bases). Deletions cut 9 bases from V and 0 bases from J, with 12 bases between. The CDR3 consists of 14 residues. The V gene's germline CDR1 is SNHLY and CDR2 FYNNEI. The CDR3 nucleotides are TGTGCCAGAAGCCGGGGGGACTCTGGAAACACCATATATTTT. Protein product: CARSRGDSGNTIYF.

This chain uses TRBV4-3 with TRBJ1-4; no clear D. V lost 4 bases, J lost 0 bases, and 9 bases lay in between. This CDR3 is built from 15 residues. The germline CDR1 and CDR2 sequences are LGHNA and YSLEER. The CDR3 reads CASSRSPATNEKLFF. The CDR3 DNA sequence: TGCGCCAGCAGCCGCTCCCCTGCAACTAATGAAAAACTGTTTTTT.

This chain joins TRBV6-5 and TRBJ1-6; 11 bases agree with TRBD1. Germline lookup yields CDR1 MNHEY and CDR2 SVGAGI. Trimming cost V 4 bases and J 10 bases; bases outside gene matches: 6. The CDR3 has 15 residues. The chain's CDR3 is CASSFTGTGGSPLHF. The CDR3 DNA reads TGTGCCAGCAGTTTCACCGGGACAGGGGGATCACCCCTCCACTTT.

CDR3 in amino acids: CSVEAPRTEAFF. CDR3 nucleotides: TGCAGCGTTGAAGCTCCGCGGACTGAAGCTTTCTTT. This chain connects TRBV29-1 to TRBJ1-1; D gene uncertain. Looked up from germline, CDR1 is SQVTM and CDR2 is ANQGSEA. Trimming removed 1 base at V and 5 bases at J, with 8 bases between. CDR3 length equals 12 residues.

As regards this clone: The junction and the germline gene differ at one end; a read error may be behind it. The CDR3 DNA sequence: TGTGTCAGTAGTATCCCCCTCGACCGGGGTGAGGTTGTTGAGCAGTTCTTC. This translates into CVSSIPLDRGEVVEQFF. The chain carries TRBV19 and TRBJ2-1, with a weak D call TRBD2 (5 bases). The CDR3 runs 17 residues. CDR1 and CDR2 from the germline V gene are LNHDA and SQIVND (reference sequence).

The chain uses TRBV9 and TRBJ2-3; D is unresolved. CDR1 is SGDLS, CDR2 YYNGEE, per germline. This CDR3 spans 14 amino acids. Trimming took off 0 bases at V and 3 bases at J, with 8 bases between the two ends. The CDR3 DNA reads as TGTGCCAGCAGCGTAGAGGTTCCTACAGATACGCAGTATTTT. Its translation is CASSVEVPTDTQYF.

The J gene is TRBJ2-7, the V gene TRBV5-6; 10 nucleotides match TRBD1. Germline CDR1 SGHDT, CDR2 YYEEEE. V gave up 1 base and J gave up 5 bases; unmatched junction bases: 12. CDR3 length: 17 residues. The CDR3 spells CASSLTLWDRGRHEQYF. The CDR3 bases are TGTGCCAGCAGCTTGACGTTGTGGGACAGGGGAAGACACGAGCAGTACTTC.

This CDR3 reads CAISAYSGRYDEQFF. CDR3 DNA sequence: TGTGCCATCAGTGCCTATAGCGGGAGATACGATGAGCAGTTCTTC. The V call is TRBV10-3, the J call TRBJ2-1; 9 bases match TRBD2. The V gene end was trimmed by 4 bases and the J gene end by 8 bases; junction bases not matched to a gene: 9. The germline CDR1 and CDR2 sequences are ENHRY and SYGVKD. This CDR3 is 15 amino acids long.

V gene TRBV10-1 combines with J gene TRBJ2-3, with 11 bases that match TRBD2. CDR1 is WNHNN and CDR2 is SYGVQD in the germline V gene (reference sequence). The junction had 11 bases not matched to a gene; V was cut back by 0 bases and J by 3 bases. The CDR3 runs to 19 residues. CDR3 sequence: CASSESSLAGGGITDTQYF. In DNA, the CDR3 is TGCGCCAGCAGTGAGTCTTCCCTAGCGGGGGGCGGAATTACAGATACGCAGTATTTT.

The chain carries TRBV6-6 and TRBJ2-5, with D perhaps matching TRBD1 or TRBD2 (5 bases each). V gave up 3 bases and J gave up 6 bases, with 11 bases separating them. Per germline, CDR1 MNHNY and CDR2 SVGAGI (reference sequence). The CDR3 contains 13 residues. The CDR3: CASSYGREKTQYF. In DNA, the CDR3 is TGTGCCAGCAGTTATGGCAGGGAGAAGACCCAGTACTTC.

This rearrangement joins TRBV4-1 to TRBJ2-7; 10 nucleotides match TRBD2. The CDR3 has 16 residues. Germline values: CDR1 MGHRA, CDR2 YSYEKL. With 0 bases clipped from V and 5 bases from J, the junction kept 7 bases outside the gene matches. This CDR3 reads CASSQDHPSGRNEQYF. CDR3 sequence (DNA): TGCGCCAGCAGCCAAGATCACCCTAGCGGGAGAAACGAGCAGTACTTC.

V is TRBV6-5 and J is TRBJ1-2; tentatively, D is TRBD1 (5 bases). The CDR3 covers 15 residues. CDR1 MNHEY and CDR2 SVGAGI come from the germline V gene. Trimming removed 7 bases from V and 2 bases from J, with 17 bases in between. The CDR3 region is CASTPDSGFNYGYTF. The DNA of the CDR3 is TGTGCCAGCACCCCCGACAGCGGATTCAACTATGGCTACACCTTC.

This clone was found once. The genes are TRBV6-5 and TRBJ1-1; D is ambiguous. The germline V gene encodes CDR1 MNHEY and CDR2 SVGAGI. The V end lost 6 bases, the J end lost 3 bases, and 8 bases lay between the germline ends. This CDR3 spans 12 amino acids. For the CDR3, the DNA is TGTGCCAGCAGCCGGATTGACACTGAAGCTTTCTTT. Residues: CASSRIDTEAFF.

The rearrangement links TRBV28 to TRBJ2-7; no definite D call. V dropped 5 bases and J dropped 2 bases, with 10 bases sitting between them. Germline V gives CDR1 MDHEN, CDR2 SYDVKM. The CDR3 extends over 13 amino acids. The CDR3, as DNA: TGTGCCAGCAGTGGGAACCTTCCCTACGAGCAGTACTTC. Encoded protein: CASSGNLPYEQYF.

This clone was counted only a few times. V is TRBV15 and J is TRBJ2-7, with TRBD2 matching over 13 bases. Germline-derived CDR1 and CDR2 are LNHNV and YYDKDF (reference sequence). J lost 3 bases, V lost 1 base, and 6 bases had no gene match. The CDR3 runs to 17 residues. The CDR3 sequence is CATSRGGLAGEHYEQYF. DNA for the CDR3: TGTGCCACCAGCAGAGGCGGACTAGCGGGAGAGCACTACGAGCAGTACTTC. Combining the CDR3 with reference TRBV15 and TRBJ2-7 gives the whole variable domain DAMVIQNPRYQVTQFGKPVTLSCSQTLNHNVMYWYQQKSSQAPKLLFHYYDKDFNNEADTPDNFQSRRPNTSFCFLDIRSPGLGDTAMYLCATSRGGLAGEHYEQYFGPGTRLTVT.

The chain links TRBV14 to TRBJ1-5; D not certain. The CDR3 is 13 amino acids. CDR1 SGHDN and CDR2 FVKESK come from the germline V gene. Trimming stripped 1 base from V and 10 bases from J, with 11 bases between. The CDR3 reads CASSQGWNSPQHF. The CDR3 DNA reads TGTGCCAGCAGCCAAGGGTGGAATTCCCCCCAGCATTTT.

The CDR3 DNA sequence: TGTGCCAGCAGTTCGGGACTGGTTCTCTCCTCCTACGAGCAGTACTTC. This sequence encodes CASSSGLVLSSYEQYF. The chain couples TRBV28 to TRBJ2-7; a possible D gene is TRBD2 (6 bases). V gave up 4 bases and J gave up 0 bases, with 16 bases separating them. The CDR3 loop spans 16 amino acids. Germline CDR1 reads MDHEN; CDR2 reads SYDVKM. Based on the CDR3 plus reference TRBV28 and TRBJ2-7, the full variable domain is DVKVTQSSRYLVKRTGEKVFLECVQDMDHENMFWYRQDPGLGLRLIYFSYDVKMKEKGDIPEGYSVSREKKERFSLILESASTNQTSMYLCASSSGLVLSSYEQYFGPGTRLTVT.

In this sample, this clone turned up once. V is TRBV28 and J is TRBJ1-2; D is undetermined. V lost 3 bases, J lost 4 bases, and 15 bases lay in between. The CDR3 loop spans 15 amino acids. Germline values: CDR1 MDHEN, CDR2 SYDVKM. As DNA, the CDR3 is TGTGCCAGCAGTTTTAGGGATCTCCTGAGCTATGGCTACACCTTC. This sequence encodes CASSFRDLLSYGYTF.

Turning to this clone: The same CDR3 is also encoded by other DNA sequences in this sample. This sequence joins TRBV28 and TRBJ2-7, with D hard to call. V was clipped by 6 bases and J by 3 bases, with 3 bases between them. This CDR3 contains 10 residues. The germline V gene has CDR1 MDHEN and CDR2 SYDVKM. The CDR3 DNA sequence: TGTGCCAGCAGCCGCTACGAGCAGTACTTC. Encoded protein: CASSRYEQYF.

The chain carries TRBV7-3 and TRBJ1-1; D may be TRBD1 (6 bases). The CDR3 extends over 15 amino acids. Trimming took off 2 bases at V and 4 bases at J, with 14 bases between the two ends. Germline V CDR1 and CDR2: SGHTA, FQGTGA. The CDR3: CASSLGVGASTEAFF. For the CDR3, the DNA is TGTGCCAGCAGCTTAGGGGTGGGGGCCAGCACTGAAGCTTTCTTT.

This rearrangement joins TRBV6-1 to TRBJ1-6; a weak D match, TRBD1 (6 bases). The CDR3 loop spans 16 amino acids. V lost 0 bases to trimming and J lost 8 bases, with 14 bases between them. Germline V gives CDR1 MNHNS, CDR2 SASEGT. This CDR3 is CASSEARGARYSPLHF. CDR3 sequence (DNA): TGTGCCAGCAGTGAAGCTAGGGGGGCTAGGTATTCACCCCTCCACTTT.

The chain carries TRBV5-1 and TRBJ2-1, with a weak D call TRBD1 (6 bases). With 6 bases removed from V and 8 bases from J, the gap between germline ends came to 18 bases. There are 14 residues in the CDR3. In germline, CDR1 is SGHRS, CDR2 YFSETQ. The CDR3 coding sequence is TGCGCCAGCAACCCGGGACAACCTAGGGATGAGCAGTTCTTC. Protein product: CASNPGQPRDEQFF.

The table lists this clone with a count of one. The chain uses TRBV5-6 and TRBJ2-1; D call uncertain. The CDR3 length is 13 residues. V lost 0 bases, J lost 8 bases, and 9 bases lay in between. In germline, CDR1 is SGHDT, CDR2 YYEEEE. The CDR3 region has the DNA TGTGCCAGCAGCTTGGTGTGGGTCGATGAGCAGTTCTTC. Protein sequence: CASSLVWVDEQFF.

The V gene is TRBV28, the J gene TRBJ2-7, with TRBD1 as a possible D gene (6 bases). Trimming removed 4 bases from V and 3 bases from J, with 7 bases in between. CDR1 is MDHEN and CDR2 is SYDVKM in the germline V gene. The length of the CDR3 is 12 residues. The CDR3 bases are TGTGCCAGCAGTTCCAGGGGCTACGAGCAGTACTTC. It specifies CASSSRGYEQYF.